The 22 T cell receptor beta chains given below trace back to one sample, sequenced in a study of tumor-infiltrating lymphocytes in primary liver carcinoma. For each extraction, RNA and DNA were obtained together from about 20-30 mg of unsorted bulk tissue. With around 520 ng total RNA as template and a constant-region primer, TCR beta cDNA was made. Slightly modified ARM-PCR with three nested multiplex PCR rounds yielded TCR beta libraries. Two initial PCR rounds of about 10 cycles each paired TRBV1-TRBV30 forward primers with a C-beta reverse primer. A single record per CDR3 protein comes from TCRdb applying MiXCR to the multiplex PCR reads. The profile covers about 100,000 distinct CDR3 sequences, with more than 65% appearing a single time and 9% to 15% taken by the ten largest. The source material was liver tumor tissue from sampling region 2. This sample's subset: tumor region T2, inferior pole. The receptors were sampled from a woman aged 55-70 years with primary liver carcinoma and hepatitis B virus infection.

This clonotype was found many times. The J gene is TRBJ2-7, the V gene TRBV6-2 or TRBV6-3; D is ambiguous. The V and J ends lost 2 bases and 0 bases respectively, with 14 bases between them. Per germline, CDR1 MNHEY and CDR2 SVGEGT. The CDR3 is 16 residues long. CDR3 region: CASSYDLSSLSYEQYF. CDR3 in DNA: TGTGCCAGCAGTTACGACCTCTCCTCGCTCTCCTACGAGCAGTACTTC.

This clonotype was seen at least ten times. The chain has TRBV28 and TRBJ2-1; D is possibly TRBD2 (6 bases). CDR1 and CDR2 (germline): MDHEN, SYDVKM. CDR3 length: 17 amino acids. The ends were cut back, 2 bases at V and 0 bases at J, with 14 bases in the middle. The CDR3: CASSLGTFVFSYNEQFF. CDR3 in DNA: TGTGCCAGCAGTTTAGGGACTTTTGTCTTCTCCTACAATGAGCAGTTCTTC.

This clonotype is deemed medium-sized. This chain joins TRBV12-3 or TRBV12-4 and TRBJ2-5; TRBD2 matches at 8 bases. V trimming: 5 bases; J trimming: 9 bases; junction bases outside the gene matches: 11. The CDR3 runs to 14 residues. CDR3 bases: TGTGCCAGCAGTCGACGGGAGGGCCGGGGAGCCCAGTACTTC. This gives the protein CASSRREGRGAQYF.

The chain employs TRBV29-1 and TRBJ2-1; 9 bases are a match to TRBD2. Per the germline V gene, CDR1 is SQVTM and CDR2 is ANQGSEA. J lost 7 bases, V lost 1 base, and 8 bases had no gene match. This CDR3 contains 15 residues. The CDR3 protein is CSVEARTSEINEQFF. The CDR3 bases are TGCAGCGTTGAAGCCCGGACTAGCGAGATTAATGAGCAGTTCTTC.

Concerning this clonotype itself: A read error may account for a junction end that differs from germline. The chain couples TRBV6-6 to TRBJ1-1, with D unresolved. The germline gives CDR1 MNHNY, CDR2 SVGAGI (reference sequence). There are 13 residues in the CDR3. The chain's CDR3 is CASSAEENNEAFF. In nucleotides, the CDR3 is TGCGCCAGCAGTGCCGAGGAGAACAATGAGGCTTTCTTT.

The sample holds a few counts of this clonotype. Given a much more abundant clone one base away, this may be a read error. The chain employs TRBV7-8 and TRBJ2-3, with TRBD2 matching over 11 bases. V dropped 4 bases and J dropped 5; count of bases not matched to a gene: 8. Germline CDR1 is SGHVS and CDR2 is FQNEAQ. The CDR3 length is 16 residues. The chain's CDR3 is CASSWVTGLAEDTQYF. CDR3 nucleotide sequence: TGTGCCAGCAGCTGGGTCACGGGACTAGCGGAAGATACGCAGTATTTT.

On this clonotype itself: A read error is possible here, since a much larger clone lies one base away. The J gene is TRBJ2-3, the V gene TRBV4-2; 8 bases are a match to TRBD2. Trimming at V came to 4 bases and at J to 4 bases, leaving 4 bases not matched to a gene. CDR1 is LGHNA, CDR2 YNFKEQ, per germline. CDR3 size: 14 residues. The CDR3 coding sequence is TGTGCCAGCAGCCCGGGACTAGTGCCAGATACGCAGTATTTT. It encodes CASSPGLVPDTQYF.

The genes are TRBV11-2 and TRBJ2-1; 7 nucleotides align to TRBD2. Germline assignment: CDR1 SGHAT and CDR2 FQNNGV. Trimming cost V 3 bases and J 12 bases; bases outside gene matches: 8. This CDR3 has 13 amino acids. DNA for the CDR3: TGTGCCAGCAGCTTGGTTTTGGGGGGGGGGCAGTTCTTC. This gives the protein CASSLVLGGGQFF.

This clonotype was recorded at least ten times. The chain combines TRBV24-1 with TRBJ2-1, with 13 bases matching TRBD2. V shed 7 bases and J 13 bases; nucleotides not matched to a gene: 18. Per the germline V gene, CDR1 is KGHDR and CDR2 is SFDVKD. The CDR3 totals 17 residues. The CDR3 here is CATSGLAGEGRWNRQFF. The CDR3 nucleotides are TGTGCCACCAGCGGACTAGCGGGAGAAGGGAGGTGGAACCGACAGTTCTTC.

This clonotype has just one count. This may come from a read error, since a much larger clone is one base off. The V and J genes are TRBV5-4 and TRBJ2-1; 9 positions match TRBD2. The CDR3 extends over 16 amino acids. Trimming at V came to 1 base and at J to 7 bases, leaving 9 bases not matched to a gene. Per the germline V gene, CDR1 is SGHNT and CDR2 is YYREEE (reference sequence). This CDR3 is CASSLYLAGSMNEQFF. CDR3 nucleotides: TGTGCCAGCAGCTTGTATCTAGCGGGATCTATGAATGAGCAGTTCTTC.

Worth noting for this clonotype: Relative to the germline gene, one junction end is altered; a read error may explain this. J is TRBJ2-7 and V is TRBV11-3; TRBD1 agrees at 12 bases. Germline loops: CDR1 SGHNT, CDR2 YENEEA. The CDR3 consists of 15 residues. In DNA form, the CDR3 reads TGTGCCAGCAGCCCCGGGACAGGGGGCAACTACGTTCAGTATTTC. It is translated as CASSPGTGGNYVQYF.

This clonotype was recorded a few times. The CDR3 sequence is CAILPTGKETQYF. CDR3 nucleotides: TGTGCCATCCTTCCGACAGGGAAGGAGACCCAGTACTTC. This chain uses TRBV7-9 with TRBJ2-5; 7 nucleotides match TRBD1. CDR1 and CDR2 (germline): SEHNR, FQNEAQ (reference sequence). The CDR3 length is 13 residues. Trimming removed 10 bases from V and 5 bases from J; junction bases left unmatched: 10. The whole variable domain, remainder taken from reference TRBV7-9 and TRBJ2-5, is DTGVSQNPRHKITKRGQNVTFRCDPISEHNRLYWYRQTLGQGPEFLTYFQNEAQLEKSRLLSDRFSAERPKGSFSTLEIQRTEQGDSAMYLCAILPTGKETQYFGPGTRLLVL.

With regard to this clonotype: This may be a read error: a much more frequent sequence differs by one nucleotide. The chain is built from TRBV30 and TRBJ2-7; 8 nucleotides line up with TRBD2. Germline V gene lookup returns CDR1 GTSNPN and CDR2 SVGIG (reference sequence). V gave up 4 bases and J gave up 2 bases; unmatched junction bases: 7. CDR3 length: 14 amino acids. The chain's CDR3 is CAWNVSGSTYEQYF. DNA for the CDR3: TGTGCCTGGAATGTAAGCGGGAGCACCTACGAGCAGTACTTC.

This clonotype is categorized as medium-sized. The chain recombines TRBV11-3 with TRBJ1-2; tentatively, D is TRBD1 (6 bases). V gave up 5 bases and J gave up 4 bases, with 17 bases separating them. Germline V gives CDR1 SGHNT, CDR2 YENEEA. The CDR3 covers 15 residues. The DNA for the CDR3 is TGTGCCAGCAGCCGATCCCAGGGGCAGCTCTATGGCTACACCTTC. This sequence encodes CASSRSQGQLYGYTF.

In its sample, this clonotype was seen many times. The chain is built from TRBV4-1 and TRBJ2-7; D remains ambiguous. CDR3 length: 17 residues. CDR1 is MGHRA and CDR2 is YSYEKL in the germline V gene. V was cut by 1 base and J by 0 bases, with 16 bases left in between. This CDR3 reads CASSQGDRRHGSYEQYF. The CDR3 DNA is TGCGCCAGCAGCCAAGGAGATCGAAGACACGGCTCCTACGAGCAGTACTTC.

Concerning this clonotype: Its ends do not fully match the called genes, so a read error is possible. This sequence joins TRBV11-3 and TRBJ2-1, with no clear D. This CDR3 is 16 amino acids long. Germline CDR1 reads SGHNT; CDR2 reads YENEEA. This CDR3 is CASSPSGDSNYDEQFF. The CDR3 DNA follows: TGTGCCAGCAGCCCCTCCGGAGATTCCAATTACGATGAACAGTTCTTC.

This clonotype occurred a few times. The V call is TRBV24-1, the J call TRBJ1-5; the D is unclear. The CDR3 extends over 13 amino acids. Germline assignment: CDR1 KGHDR and CDR2 SFDVKD. Trimming took 2 bases from V and 4 from J, leaving 5 bases between them. The CDR3 nucleotides read TGTGCCACCAGTGATTCTGTAAATCAGCCCCAGCATTTT. Encoded protein: CATSDSVNQPQHF.

Concerning this clonotype: The conserved phenylalanine or tryptophan normally closing the CDR3 is absent here, so this likely arose from a read error. No DNA is shown, since the ends of the CDR3 on it are uncertain; the CDR3 is the one TCRdb lists. The CDR3 loop is CSVILGDTEVFY. This sequence joins TRBV29-1 and TRBJ1-1; the table's D gene call, TRBD1, was not cross checked with the DNA. CDR1 SQVTM and CDR2 ANQGSEA come from the germline V gene. Including both end residues, the CDR3 is 12 amino acids long.

With respect to this clonotype: The CDR3 end shows no conserved phenylalanine or tryptophan, and so a read error is likely. The chain uses TRBV11-2 and TRBJ2-1, with a weak D call TRBD1 (6 bases). CDR1 is SGHAT and CDR2 is FQNNGV in the germline V gene. The CDR3 has 15 amino acids. The CDR3 coding sequence is TGTGCCAACAGCTTAGGCAGGGACATACAACCCGAGCAGTTCCTC. This sequence encodes CANSLGRDIQPEQFL.

This chain links TRBV19 with TRBJ2-1, with 9 bases matching TRBD1. The germline gives CDR1 LNHDA, CDR2 SQIVND (reference sequence). V lost 6 bases to trimming and J lost 9 bases; unmatched junction nucleotides: 9. This CDR3 has 14 residues. The CDR3 DNA reads as TGTGCCAGTAGGACGGACAGGGGATGTGGTGAGCAGTTCTTC. This encodes CASRTDRGCGEQFF. Filled out from reference TRBV19 and TRBJ2-1, the complete variable domain reads DGGITQSPKYLFRKEGQNVTLSCEQNLNHDAMYWYRQDPGQGLRLIYYSQIVNDFQKGDIAEGYSVSREKKESFPLTVTSAQKNPTAFYLCASRTDRGCGEQFFGPGTRLTVL.

This clonotype has at least ten counts. CDR3 in DNA: TGTGCCAGCAGTTTAGGGGGGACAGCAGGGATCTACGAGCAGTACTTC. This codes for CASSLGGTAGIYEQYF. The chain recombines TRBV28 with TRBJ2-7; tentative D call: TRBD1 (7 bases). The CDR3 contains 16 residues. Trimming pared 2 bases from V and 3 bases from J, leaving 17 bases between. Germline V lookup: CDR1 MDHEN, CDR2 SYDVKM.

This clonotype occurred many times. This rearrangement joins TRBV5-1 to TRBJ1-6; D is ambiguous. Trimming pared 1 base from V and 5 bases from J, leaving 4 bases between. Germline CDR1 reads SGHRS; CDR2 reads YFSETQ. The CDR3 sequence is 13 residues long. For the CDR3, the DNA is TGCGCCAGCAGCTTGTCAGATAATTCACCCCTCCACTTT. It encodes CASSLSDNSPLHF.